This TCR beta chain was found in a study of blood T cell repertoires in COVID-19. Across the study: Specimens from acute and convalescent COVID-19 originated in the United States, Italy and Spain. T cells, B-cell-depleted T cells, or PBMCs provided the cDNA or gDNA that served as material.

Per the germline V gene, CDR1 is SGHTS and CDR2 is YDEGEE. This CDR3 is built from 15 residues. V lost 0 bases and J lost 3, with 12 bases in between. In the authors' workflow: Reference gene primers were amplified, and this amplification served to estimate nucleated cell counts. Sequencing was performed with immunoSEQ multiplex PCR; in TCRdb, only in-frame clones are kept and a portion is missing. The V and J calls and clone size were taken over from that table, and D and trimming were inferred from the DNA. The sample records 350,000 to 400,000 clones, 80% to 90% being singletons. Patients in Seattle were enrolled during active infection, then followed longitudinally.

The chain uses TRBV5-8 and TRBJ1-2; D gene uncertain. The sequence derives from a woman in her twenties or thirties with COVID-19, enrolled during active disease. Sequencing used peripheral blood. The CDR3 nucleotides are TGTGCCAGCAGCTTGGTGGCGGGAGAGCACTATGGCTACACCTTC. As protein: CASSLVAGEHYGYTF.